This TCR beta chain is drawn from a study of blood T cell repertoires in COVID-19. Study-wide background: Acute-phase and convalescent COVID-19 samples originated in the United States, Italy and Spain.

The data were produced by immunoSEQ multiplex PCR, yet TCRdb's version contains in-frame clones alone and is incomplete. The repertoire holds under 200,000 clones, with about 87% as singletons. The sequencing input was peripheral blood. This receptor was identified in a man aged 35-49 years with active or convalescent COVID-19.

CDR3 protein: CASSFRYRAEAEAFF. CDR3 nucleotide sequence: TGTGCCAGCAGCTTTAGGTACAGGGCTGAGGCTGAAGCTTTCTTT. The rearrangement uses TRBV7-2 and TRBJ1-1, with D possibly matching TRBD1 (6 bases). This CDR3 is built from 15 residues. Germline V gene lookup returns CDR1 SGHTA and CDR2 FQGNSA. The ends were cut back, 3 bases at V and 6 bases at J, with 17 bases in the middle.